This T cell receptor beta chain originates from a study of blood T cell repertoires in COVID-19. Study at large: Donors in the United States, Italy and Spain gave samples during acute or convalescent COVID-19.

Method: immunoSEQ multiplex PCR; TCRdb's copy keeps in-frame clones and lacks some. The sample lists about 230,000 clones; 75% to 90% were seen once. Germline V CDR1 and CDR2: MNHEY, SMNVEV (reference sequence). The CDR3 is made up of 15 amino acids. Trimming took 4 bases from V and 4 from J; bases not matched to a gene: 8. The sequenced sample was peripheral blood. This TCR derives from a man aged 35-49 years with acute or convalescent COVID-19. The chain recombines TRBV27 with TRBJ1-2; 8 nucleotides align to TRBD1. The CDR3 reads CASSSQTGVTYGYTF. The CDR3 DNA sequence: TGTGCCAGCAGTTCCCAGACAGGGGTGACCTATGGCTACACCTTC.